One sample yielded the 16 T cell receptor beta chains listed below, sequenced in a study of T cells in Graves' hyperthyroidism and ophthalmopathy. There were TCR beta CDR3 regions amplified from RNA transcripts. A first-round RT-PCR of the TCR CDR3 used the HTBI primer set. Via MiXCR, TCRdb re-called the multiplex PCR reads, giving one row per CDR3 protein. The table shows roughly 580,000 distinct CDR3 sequences, with 46% occurring only once. The material sequenced was peripheral blood or thyroid tissue (not recorded which). These receptors all come from a young woman with Graves' hyperthyroidism.

The CDR3 DNA follows: TGTGCCATCAGTGTATGGATGACTACGGCGGGATTGGAAGAGACCCAGTACTTC. It is translated as CAISVWMTTAGLEETQYF. V gene TRBV10-3 combines with J gene TRBJ2-5; a weak D match, TRBD2 (6 bases). The ends were cut back, 4 bases at V and 3 bases at J, with 24 bases in the middle. The V gene's germline CDR1 is ENHRY and CDR2 SYGVKD. The CDR3 is made up of 18 amino acids.

This clonotype was counted between two and nine times. The chain links TRBV9 to TRBJ1-1; D possibly corresponds to TRBD1 (5 bases). The V gene lost 4 bases and the J gene lost 1 base, with 17 bases spanning the gap. The CDR3 spans 16 residues. Germline CDR1 SGDLS, CDR2 YYNGEE. The CDR3 is CASSQVETARNTEAFF. The CDR3 bases are TGTGCCAGCAGCCAAGTCGAGACAGCCCGGAACACTGAAGCTTTCTTT.

V usage is TRBV7-2 and J usage is TRBJ2-5, with D unclear. Looked up from germline, CDR1 is SGHTA and CDR2 is FQGNSA. V was clipped by 5 bases and J by 5 bases, with 12 bases between them. This CDR3 is 13 amino acids long. The CDR3 loop reads CASSQRLGETQYF. DNA for the CDR3: TGTGCCAGCAGCCAACGGCTCGGGGAGACCCAGTACTTC.

The sample holds many counts of this clonotype. The J gene is TRBJ2-6, the V gene TRBV29-1, with D possibly TRBD2 on 6 matching bases. The CDR3 length is 17 residues. Trimming pared 1 base from V and 2 bases from J, leaving 15 bases between. The V gene's germline CDR1 is SQVTM and CDR2 ANQGSEA. Here the CDR3 reads CSVEAAGFLPGANVLTF. Here the CDR3 DNA reads TGCAGCGTTGAAGCGGCGGGGTTCCTCCCTGGGGCCAACGTCCTGACTTTC.

The CDR3 here is CAISQQGSNTEAFF. The DNA for the CDR3 is TGTGCCATCAGTCAACAGGGGTCGAACACTGAAGCTTTCTTT. The chain is built from TRBV10-3 and TRBJ1-1; 7 bases line up with TRBD1. This CDR3 is 14 amino acids long. Germline lookup yields CDR1 ENHRY and CDR2 SYGVKD. J lost 1 base, V lost 5 bases, and 4 bases had no gene match.

This clonotype was detected once. Lacking the conserved final phenylalanine or tryptophan, this CDR3 likely reflects a read error. No DNA is shown, since the ends of the CDR3 on it are uncertain; the CDR3 is the one TCRdb lists. V and J are TRBV7-8 and TRBJ1-4. The germline V gene encodes CDR1 SGHVS and CDR2 FQNEAQ. The CDR3 contains 10 residues when both ends are counted. The CDR3 loop is CASSSRIDPL.

This clonotype was counted a few times. The chain joins TRBV2 to TRBJ2-5, with 7 positions matching TRBD2. J was trimmed by 4 bases and V by 9 bases; bases with no gene match: 8. The CDR3 is 13 residues long. CDR1 SNHLY and CDR2 FYNNEI come from the germline V gene. CDR3 in amino acids: CASLKPGGETQYF. DNA for the CDR3: TGTGCCAGTCTTAAGCCGGGGGGAGAGACCCAGTACTTC. Supplemented by reference TRBV2 and TRBJ2-5, the full variable domain reads EPEVTQTPSHQVTQMGQEVILRCVPISNHLYFYWYRQILGQKVEFLVSFYNNEISEKSEIFDDQFSVERPDGSNFTLKIRSTKLEDSAMYFCASLKPGGETQYFGPGTRLLVL.

The chain couples TRBV19 to TRBJ1-5; D gene uncertain. Germline V gene sequence: CDR1 LNHDA, CDR2 SQIVND (reference sequence). The CDR3 is 16 amino acids. V gave up 3 bases and J gave up 0 bases, with 12 bases separating them. The CDR3 bases are TGTGCCAGTAGTATCCAGTCCCTATATAGCAATCAGCCCCAGCATTTT. Amino acid sequence: CASSIQSLYSNQPQHF.

In the case of this clonotype: The CDR3 carries no conserved terminal phenylalanine or tryptophan, so it likely arises from a read error. V usage is TRBV5-8 and J usage is TRBJ1-3; D call uncertain. The CDR3 is 15 amino acids. Germline CDR1 SGHTS, CDR2 YDEGEE. V was pared by 2 bases and J by 0 bases, with 9 bases between. CDR3 DNA sequence: TGTGCCAGCAGCTTAGGCCGTAACTCTGGAAACACCATATATCTT. Translated: CASSLGRNSGNTIYL.

This clonotype has at least ten counts. The rearrangement links TRBV9 to TRBJ1-1, with a tentative D call TRBD1 (6 bases). This CDR3 contains 15 residues. Germline assignment: CDR1 SGDLS and CDR2 YYNGEE. The V and J ends lost 0 bases and 1 base respectively, with 10 bases between them. The CDR3 here is CASSVVGRGNTEAFF. The CDR3 nucleotides are TGTGCCAGCAGCGTAGTAGGCAGGGGGAACACTGAAGCTTTCTTT.

In regard to this clonotype: The junction shows a germline mismatch at one end, possibly a read error. The chain couples TRBV7-7 to TRBJ1-5; TRBD1 agrees at 8 bases. The CDR3 totals 13 residues. CDR1 is SSHAT and CDR2 is FNYEAQ in the germline V gene (reference sequence). This CDR3 is CASSFTGGETQHF. The CDR3 region has the DNA TGTGCTAGCAGCTTCACAGGGGGAGAGACCCAGCATTTT. Full variable domain (rest looked up from reference TRBV7-7 and TRBJ1-5): GAGVSQSPRYKVTKRGQDVTLRCDPISSHATLYWYQQALGQGPEFLTYFNYEAQPDKSGLPSDRFSAERPEGSISTLTIQRTEQRDSAMYRCASSFTGGETQHFGDGTRLSIL.

This clonotype has a count of ten or more. This chain joins TRBV7-2 and TRBJ1-5, with D possibly matching TRBD1 (5 bases). V was shortened by 6 bases and J by 0 bases, with 15 bases between the two germline ends. CDR1 and CDR2 from the germline V gene are SGHTA and FQGNSA. The CDR3 sequence is 16 residues long. CDR3: CASSHGARNSNQPQHF. CDR3 DNA: TGTGCCAGCAGTCACGGGGCACGGAATAGCAATCAGCCCCAGCATTTT.

A remark on this clonotype: This clone may be a read error of a much larger clone one base away. DNA for the CDR3: TGTGCCAGCAGCTTAACTGTGGGGAACACTGAAGCTTTCTTT. Encoded protein: CASSLTVGNTEAFF. The chain combines TRBV7-3 with TRBJ1-1; D gene unclear. The V end lost 0 bases, the J end lost 1 base, and 6 bases lay between the germline ends. There are 14 residues in the CDR3. Germline loops: CDR1 SGHTA, CDR2 FQGTGA.

This clonotype showed up many times. V and J are TRBV5-1 and TRBJ1-1; D gene unclear. V lost 1 base, J lost 5 bases, and 12 bases lay in between. The CDR3 loop spans 14 amino acids. Per the germline V gene, CDR1 is SGHRS and CDR2 is YFSETQ. The CDR3 coding sequence is TGCGCCAGCAGCTTGTTGTCTGAGGTGACTGAAGCTTTCTTT. It specifies CASSLLSEVTEAFF.

The V and J genes are TRBV5-1 and TRBJ1-5; D perhaps matches TRBD1 (6 bases). The germline V and J ends were trimmed by 4 bases and 1 base, with 12 bases remaining between them. The CDR3 is 15 residues long. Germline CDR1 SGHRS, CDR2 YFSETQ. DNA of the CDR3: TGCGCCAGCAGCCCGGAGGGGGTGAGCAATCAGCCCCAGCATTTT. Its protein is CASSPEGVSNQPQHF.

The chain combines TRBV7-3 with TRBJ2-7, with D possibly TRBD2 on 7 matching bases. The CDR3 has 16 residues. Germline V CDR1 and CDR2: SGHTA, FQGTGA. Trimming shortened V by 5 bases and J by 0 bases, and 17 bases separated the two germline ends. The CDR3 is CASSQGGDGYSYEQYF. CDR3 DNA: TGTGCCAGCAGCCAAGGGGGGGACGGATACTCCTACGAGCAGTACTTC.